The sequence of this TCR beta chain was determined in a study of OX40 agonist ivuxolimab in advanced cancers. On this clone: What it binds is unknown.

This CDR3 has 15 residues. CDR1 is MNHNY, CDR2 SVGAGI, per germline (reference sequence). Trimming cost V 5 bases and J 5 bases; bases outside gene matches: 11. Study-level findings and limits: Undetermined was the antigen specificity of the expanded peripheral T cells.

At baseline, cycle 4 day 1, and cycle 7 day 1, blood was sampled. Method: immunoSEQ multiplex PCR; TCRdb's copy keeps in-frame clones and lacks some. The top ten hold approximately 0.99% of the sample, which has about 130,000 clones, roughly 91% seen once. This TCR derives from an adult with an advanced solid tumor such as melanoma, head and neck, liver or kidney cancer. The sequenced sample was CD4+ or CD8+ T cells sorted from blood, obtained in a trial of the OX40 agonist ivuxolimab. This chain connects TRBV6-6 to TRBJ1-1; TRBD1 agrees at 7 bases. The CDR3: CASSHRGFEQTEAFF. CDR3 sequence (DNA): TGTGCCAGCAGTCACAGGGGATTCGAACAAACTGAAGCTTTCTTT.